A single sample is the source of the 9 T cell receptor beta chains below, sequenced in a study of monozygotic twins with inflammatory bowel disease. Following a re-call of the 5' RACE reads, TCRdb has one entry per CDR3 protein and lacks DNA. The sample table sets out 160,000 or so distinct CDR3 sequences. Input material: blood. The receptors here all came from a human donor with ulcerative colitis or Crohn's disease, or a healthy co-twin of an affected twin (not recorded which).

The gene calls are TRBV5-1 and TRBJ2-1. CDR1 SGHRS and CDR2 YFSETQ come from the germline V gene. The CDR3 covers 14 residues. The CDR3 here is CASSVPDGYNEQFF.

V and J are TRBV27 and TRBJ2-1. Per germline, CDR1 MNHEY and CDR2 SMNVEV (reference sequence). The CDR3 loop spans 13 amino acids. The CDR3 protein is CASSLLDVHEQFF.

The rearrangement links TRBV7-2 to TRBJ2-5; the D call of TRBD2 rests on TCRdb alone, since no DNA is present to check it. This CDR3 is built from 14 residues. Germline CDR1 reads SGHTA; CDR2 reads FQGNSA. CDR3 amino acids: CASSLEWQGQTQYF.

The chain joins TRBV4-1 to TRBJ2-1; the D call from TCRdb, TRBD1, cannot be confirmed without DNA. Germline V lookup: CDR1 MGHRA, CDR2 YSYEKL. This CDR3 has 15 residues. The CDR3 protein is CASSQEGWRYNEQFF.

The chain couples TRBV6-5 to TRBJ2-7; there is no DNA to check the TCRdb D call of TRBD1. The CDR3 extends over 15 amino acids. Germline loops: CDR1 MNHEY, CDR2 SVGAGI. The CDR3: CASSYYGTGEYEQYF.

This chain connects TRBV10-3 to TRBJ2-7. The length of the CDR3 is 13 residues. Germline CDR1 ENHRY, CDR2 SYGVKD. The chain's CDR3 is CAIRPSTSYEQYF.

The V gene is TRBV12-3 or TRBV12-4, the J gene TRBJ2-1; TCRdb indicates TRBD2, and absent DNA this call remains unverified. This CDR3 is 11 amino acids long. CDR3 amino acids: CASSVQREQFF.

The chain has TRBV27 and TRBJ1-1; the TCRdb D gene call, TRBD1, has no DNA to confirm it. The CDR3 spans 14 residues. The germline gives CDR1 MNHEY, CDR2 SMNVEV (reference sequence). The CDR3 loop is CASSQGQGIPEAFF.

The J gene is TRBJ2-5, the V gene TRBV5-6; TCRdb returns TRBD2, unconfirmable since there is no DNA. The CDR3 is 13 amino acids. Germline V lookup: CDR1 SGHDT, CDR2 YYEEEE. The CDR3 loop reads CASGRREGETQYF.